This T cell receptor beta chain was profiled in a study of cytotoxic CD8 clonotypes in ibrutinib-treated CLL. Turning to the study itself: Among the patients, roughly ten presented as relapsed/refractory and fewer than 16 as treatment-naive; around 18 showed unmutated IGHV. Study-wide results and limits: Circulating CD8+ T-cell counts were tracked by baseline clonality, which exceeded that of age-matched healthy donors.

The CDR3 is 12 amino acids. The V gene's germline CDR1 is SGHNT and CDR2 YENEEA. Trimming cost V 5 bases and J 0 bases, with 3 bases left between them. For this clone: The antigen remains undetermined.

Profiled with immunoSEQ multiplex PCR; TCRdb holds only in-frame clones, not every one. Among roughly 97,000 clones, 78% were seen once, and the ten largest hold about 29%. The gene calls are TRBV11-3 and TRBJ2-3; D uncertain. This specimen was PBMCs, taken after 12 months of ibrutinib treatment. The TCR sequence derives from a human donor with chronic lymphocytic leukemia. CDR3 region: CASSASTDTQYF. The CDR3 DNA reads TGTGCCAGCAGCGCTAGCACAGATACGCAGTATTTT.